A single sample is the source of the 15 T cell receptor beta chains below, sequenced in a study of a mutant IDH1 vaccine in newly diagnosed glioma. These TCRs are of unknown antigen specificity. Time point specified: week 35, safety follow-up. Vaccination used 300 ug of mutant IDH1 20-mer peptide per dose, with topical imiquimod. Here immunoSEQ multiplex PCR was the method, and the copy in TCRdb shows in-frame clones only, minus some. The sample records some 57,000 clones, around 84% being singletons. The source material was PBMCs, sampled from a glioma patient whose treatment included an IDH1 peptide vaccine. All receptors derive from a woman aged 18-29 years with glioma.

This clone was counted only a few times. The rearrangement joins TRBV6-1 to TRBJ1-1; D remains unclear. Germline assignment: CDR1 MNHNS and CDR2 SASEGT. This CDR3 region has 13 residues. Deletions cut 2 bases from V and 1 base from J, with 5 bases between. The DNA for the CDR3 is TGTGCCAGCAGTGAATGGGGGAACACTGAAGCTTTCTTT. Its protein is CASSEWGNTEAFF.

DNA for the CDR3: TGTGCCAGCAGCTTAGGACAGCCCATCTACAATGAGCAGTTCTTC. Protein sequence: CASSLGQPIYNEQFF. The chain joins TRBV7-6 to TRBJ2-1; weak D call: TRBD1 (5 bases). The CDR3 is 15 amino acids. Germline V gene lookup returns CDR1 SGHVS and CDR2 FNYEAQ. Between the trimmed V and J ends, which lost 1 base and 3 bases, there was a span of 10 bases.

CDR3 nucleotides: TGTGCCAGCAGTTTATCCCGGACAGGGGGCACTGAAGCTTTCTTT. Its protein product is CASSLSRTGGTEAFF. The gene calls are TRBV27 and TRBJ1-1; TRBD1 aligns across 10 bases. J was trimmed by 4 bases and V by 0 bases; bases with no gene match: 2. This CDR3 comprises 15 residues. The germline CDR1 and CDR2 sequences are MNHEY and SMNVEV (reference sequence).

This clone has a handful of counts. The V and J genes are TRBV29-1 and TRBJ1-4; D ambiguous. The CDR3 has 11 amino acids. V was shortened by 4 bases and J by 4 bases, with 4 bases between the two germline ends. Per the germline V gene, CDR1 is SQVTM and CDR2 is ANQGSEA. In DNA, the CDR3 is TGCAGCGTTGGCTATAATGAAAAACTGTTTTTT. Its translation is CSVGYNEKLFF.

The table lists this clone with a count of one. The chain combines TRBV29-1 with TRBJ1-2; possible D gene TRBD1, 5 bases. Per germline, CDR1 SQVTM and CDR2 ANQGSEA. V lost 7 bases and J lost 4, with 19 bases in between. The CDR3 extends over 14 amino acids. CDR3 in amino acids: CSADLVGEGYGYTF. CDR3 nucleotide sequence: TGCAGCGCCGATCTTGTGGGGGAAGGCTATGGCTACACCTTC.

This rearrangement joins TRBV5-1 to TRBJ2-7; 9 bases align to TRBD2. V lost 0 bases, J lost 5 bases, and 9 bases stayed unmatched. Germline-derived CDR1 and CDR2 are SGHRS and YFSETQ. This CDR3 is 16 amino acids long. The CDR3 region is CASSLDRGLATNEQYF. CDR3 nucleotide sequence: TGCGCCAGCAGCTTGGATCGAGGACTAGCGACCAACGAGCAGTACTTC.

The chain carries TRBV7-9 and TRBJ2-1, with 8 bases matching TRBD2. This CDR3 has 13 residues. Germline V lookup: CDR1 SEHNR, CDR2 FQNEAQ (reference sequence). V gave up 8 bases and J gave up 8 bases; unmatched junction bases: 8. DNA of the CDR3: TGTGCCAGCCCTACTAGCGGAGTCGATGAGCAGTTCTTC. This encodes CASPTSGVDEQFF.

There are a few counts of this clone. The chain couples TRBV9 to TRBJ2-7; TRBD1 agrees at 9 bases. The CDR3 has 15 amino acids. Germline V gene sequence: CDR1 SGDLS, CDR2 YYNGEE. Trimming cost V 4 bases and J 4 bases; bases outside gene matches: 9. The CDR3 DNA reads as TGTGCCAGCAGCCCTTCCGGGACAGGGTATTACGAGCAGTACTTC. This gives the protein CASSPSGTGYYEQYF.

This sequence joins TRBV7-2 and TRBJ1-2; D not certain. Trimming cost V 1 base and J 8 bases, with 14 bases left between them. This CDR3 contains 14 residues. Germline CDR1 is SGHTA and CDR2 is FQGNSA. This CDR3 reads CASSLVPGFRGYTF. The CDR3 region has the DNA TGTGCCAGCAGCTTAGTCCCGGGTTTTAGAGGCTACACCTTC. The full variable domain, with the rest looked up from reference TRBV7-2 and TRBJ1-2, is GAGVSQSPSNKVTEKGKDVELRCDPISGHTALYWYRQSLGQGLEFLIYFQGNSAPDKSGLPSDRFSAERTGGSVSTLTIQRTQQEDSAVYLCASSLVPGFRGYTFGSGTRLTVV.

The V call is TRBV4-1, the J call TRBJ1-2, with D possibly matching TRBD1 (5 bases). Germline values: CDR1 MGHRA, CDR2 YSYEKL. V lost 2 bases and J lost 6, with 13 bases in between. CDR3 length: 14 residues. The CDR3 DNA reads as TGCGCCAGCAGCCAATTAGTCAGGGCCAATGGCTACACCTTC. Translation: CASSQLVRANGYTF.

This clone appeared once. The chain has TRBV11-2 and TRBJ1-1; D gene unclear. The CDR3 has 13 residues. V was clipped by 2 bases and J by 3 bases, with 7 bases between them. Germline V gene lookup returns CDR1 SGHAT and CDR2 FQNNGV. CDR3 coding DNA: TGTGCCAGCAGCTTACCGGTGGACACTGAAGCTTTCTTT. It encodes CASSLPVDTEAFF. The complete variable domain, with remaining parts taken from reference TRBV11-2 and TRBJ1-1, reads EAGVAQSPRYKIIEKRQSVAFWCNPISGHATLYWYQQILGQGPKLLIQFQNNGVVDDSQLPKDRFSAERLKGVDSTLKIQPAKLEDSAVYLCASSLPVDTEAFFGQGTRLTVV.

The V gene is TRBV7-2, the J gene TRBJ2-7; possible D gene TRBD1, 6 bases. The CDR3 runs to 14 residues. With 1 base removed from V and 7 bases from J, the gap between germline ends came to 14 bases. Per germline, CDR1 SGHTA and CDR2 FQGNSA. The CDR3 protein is CASSLGYRAEEQYF. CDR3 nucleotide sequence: TGTGCCAGCAGCTTAGGGTACAGGGCGGAGGAGCAGTACTTC.

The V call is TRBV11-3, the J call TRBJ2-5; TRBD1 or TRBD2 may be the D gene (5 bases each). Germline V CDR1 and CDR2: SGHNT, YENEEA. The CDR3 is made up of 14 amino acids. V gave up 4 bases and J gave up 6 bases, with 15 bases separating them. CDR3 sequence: CASSSPGAGKTQYF. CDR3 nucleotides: TGTGCCAGCAGCTCCCCCGGGGCCGGGAAGACCCAGTACTTC.

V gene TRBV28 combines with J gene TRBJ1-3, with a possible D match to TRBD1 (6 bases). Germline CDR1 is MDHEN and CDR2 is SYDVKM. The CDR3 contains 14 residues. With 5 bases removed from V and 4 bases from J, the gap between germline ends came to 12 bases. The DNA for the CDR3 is TGTGCCAGCAGTCAGAGGGGGGGCGGAAACACCATATATTTT. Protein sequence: CASSQRGGGNTIYF.

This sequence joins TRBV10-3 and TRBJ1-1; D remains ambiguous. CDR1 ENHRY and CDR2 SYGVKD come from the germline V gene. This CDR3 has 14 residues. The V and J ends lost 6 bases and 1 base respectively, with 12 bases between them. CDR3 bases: TGTGCCATCAGCGTATCCGGAGAGAACACTGAAGCTTTCTTT. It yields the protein CAISVSGENTEAFF.